This TCR beta chain is drawn from a study of cytomegalovirus exposure and HLA in healthy donors. Overall study findings and caveats: Rarity held for most TCR sequences, but there were some public TCRs that occurred in many donors.

Use of 60 Vbeta and 13 Jbeta primers characterized the PCR. The assay was immunoSEQ multiplex PCR, and TCRdb's table has in-frame clones only and misses some. The table records 100,000 to 150,000 clones, approximately 80% of them present only once. CDR1 is SQVTM, CDR2 ANQGSEA, per germline. Trimming at V came to 3 bases and at J to 4 bases, leaving 8 bases not matched to a gene. This CDR3 contains 15 residues. Note on this clone: Its matching antigen is unknown.

The material sequenced was PBMCs. This sequence was found in a man aged 25 to 40 in good health and CMV-seropositive. This rearrangement joins TRBV29-1 to TRBJ2-7; 11 nucleotides line up with TRBD1. The CDR3 region has the DNA TGCAGCGTTGAGTTAGGACAGGGGGCCAGGTACGAGCAGTACTTC. Translating gives CSVELGQGARYEQYF.